This TCR beta chain originates from a study of cytomegalovirus exposure and HLA in healthy donors. Use of 60 Vbeta and 13 Jbeta primers characterized the PCR. The data were produced by immunoSEQ multiplex PCR, yet TCRdb's version contains in-frame clones alone and is incomplete. This sample has more than 95,000 clones, with approximately 66% found just once. The CDR3 covers 13 residues. The germline V and J ends were trimmed by 2 bases and 4 bases, with 3 bases remaining between them. The germline V gene encodes CDR1 SGHTA and CDR2 FQGTGA. The chain joins TRBV7-3 to TRBJ2-6; D is unclear. What was sequenced was PBMCs. This TCR was sampled from a woman aged 50 to 65 in good health and CMV-seronegative. The CDR3 is CASSLGGANVLTF. The CDR3 nucleotides read TGTGCCAGCAGCTTAGGCGGGGCCAACGTCCTGACTTTC.